These T cell receptor beta chains were read from a single sample in a study of T-cell reconstitution after alpha-beta-depleted transplantation in children. Each CDR3 protein is one row after TCRdb ran MiXCR on the PCR reads. This table has approximately 520,000 distinct CDR3 sequences, 9.5% to 12% appearing once. This specimen was PBMCs, mostly from graft donor cells, taken 180 days after TCRalphabeta/CD19-depleted stem cell transplant. These receptor sequences come from a female patient between 2 and 15 years old who had a stem cell transplant for aplastic anemia, so the T cells may come from the graft donor. Each CDR3 is given with its conserved first and last residue. The D gene is left open where the match is weak.

v_call	j_call	d_call	cdr3_aa
TRBV7-6	TRBJ2-2	TRBD2	CASSLTSGPLNTGELFF
TRBV29-1	TRBJ1-2	NA	CSVVSLGQVGGYTF
TRBV12-3/TRBV12-4	TRBJ2-3	NA	CASSLAYGPSPTDTQYF
TRBV19	TRBJ2-1	NA	CASNQESSYNEQFF
TRBV7-8	TRBJ2-7	NA	CASTDPGGFYEQYF
TRBV15	TRBJ1-5	NA	CATSRAGVNQPQHF
TRBV7-6	TRBJ1-5	NA	CASSLAPRPYSNQPQHF
TRBV12-3/TRBV12-4	TRBJ2-5	TRBD1	CASSPGQGLWETQYF
TRBV7-2	TRBJ1-6	TRBD1	CASSLGKVDRGSPLHF
TRBV5-1	TRBJ1-1	TRBD1	CASTPGGGNTEAFF
TRBV29-1	TRBJ2-1	TRBD2	CSVEGAGSYNEQFF
TRBV24-1	TRBJ2-7	NA	CATSDARASSYEQYF
TRBV7-2	TRBJ2-3	NA	CASSLATVDTQYF
TRBV7-2	TRBJ2-3	NA	CASSLRPPRDTQYF
TRBV7-2	TRBJ2-1	TRBD2	CASSYLAGESEQFF
TRBV7-8	TRBJ1-2	NA	CASSYMKIGQKPANYGYTF
TRBV28	TRBJ1-1	TRBD1	CASSNGQGGTEAFF
TRBV29-1	TRBJ1-2	TRBD1	CSVVGQGDYGYTF
TRBV7-8	TRBJ2-2	TRBD2	CASSLLAGVPTGELFF
TRBV7-2	TRBJ1-1	NA	CASSLGTRFSNTEAFF